Each of the 29 T cell receptor beta chains below was sequenced from the same sample in a study of early T cells in non-severe SARS-CoV-2 infection (dated by TCRdb to 2020 to 2023). The library was generated by 5' RACE. Sequencing relied on a NextSeq 500. In TCRdb, the public reads were trimmed at Q25 with fastp and aligned with MiXCR, with productive beta chains retained. Identical CDR3 protein sequences are pooled into one entry, listed with their most common genes and DNA. In this sample the table shows roughly 100,000 distinct CDR3 sequences, approximately 13% of which occur a single time. The ten biggest clones cover over 2% of the sample. Input material: whole blood. The receptors were gathered from an adult who was a healthcare worker with PCR-confirmed SARS-CoV-2 infection or an uninfected control (not recorded which).

The gene calls are TRBV19 and TRBJ2-7; the match to TRBD2 covers 7 bases. CDR1 is LNHDA, CDR2 SQIVND, per germline (reference sequence). J gave up 6 bases and V 3 bases, and 2 bases lay outside the gene matches. This CDR3 comprises 12 residues. CDR3 amino acids: CASSIPGGEQYF. The DNA of the CDR3 is TGTGCCAGTAGTATCCCGGGGGGCGAGCAGTACTTC.

This clonotype was detected ten times or more. This chain's CDR3 is CASSSPGRYEKLFF. The CDR3 DNA sequence: TGTGCCAGCAGTTCCCCCGGGCGGTACGAAAAACTGTTTTTT. This chain links TRBV28 with TRBJ1-4; no reliable D call. V was clipped by 4 bases and J by 8 bases, with 14 bases between them. The germline CDR1 and CDR2 sequences are MDHEN and SYDVKM. The CDR3 covers 14 residues.

This chain joins TRBV11-2 and TRBJ2-7; D tentatively fits TRBD1 or TRBD2 (5 bases each). CDR3 length: 16 amino acids. Between the trimmed V and J ends, which lost 0 bases and 2 bases, there was a span of 14 bases. Per the germline V gene, CDR1 is SGHAT and CDR2 is FQNNGV. The DNA of the CDR3 is TGTGCCAGCAGCTTAGATAGGGCGAGGGGACCCTACGAGCAGTACTTC. Its translation: CASSLDRARGPYEQYF.

This clonotype was observed at least ten times. The CDR3 reads CASSSGGGFPIEQYF. Here the CDR3 DNA reads TGTGCCAGCAGTTCAGGAGGCGGTTTCCCCATCGAGCAGTACTTC. This sequence joins TRBV28 and TRBJ2-7, with a tentative D call TRBD2 (5 bases). Trimming took off 4 bases at V and 6 bases at J, with 19 bases between the two ends. Germline V gene sequence: CDR1 MDHEN, CDR2 SYDVKM. The CDR3 length is 15 residues.

This chain links TRBV2 with TRBJ2-1; 10 bases line up with TRBD2. The CDR3 sequence is 14 residues long. Germline V gene data show CDR1 as SNHLY and CDR2 as FYNNEI. Losses at the gene ends were 5 bases for V and 8 bases for J; bases not matched to a gene: 6. CDR3 region: CASSSRGTSDEQFF. DNA of the CDR3: TGTGCCAGCAGTTCACGAGGGACTAGCGATGAGCAGTTCTTC.

The chain joins TRBV11-2 to TRBJ2-7, with 8 bases lining up with TRBD1. The V segment lost 3 bases and the J segment 4 bases; nucleotides outside the gene matches: 8. Germline values: CDR1 SGHAT, CDR2 FQNNGV. There are 15 residues in the CDR3. For the CDR3, the DNA is TGTGCCAGCAGCTTGAGCAAGGACAGGGTGTACGAGCAGTACTTC. Translation gives CASSLSKDRVYEQYF.

This clonotype was picked up many times. The rearrangement links TRBV7-2 to TRBJ2-7, with 9 nucleotides matching TRBD2. This CDR3 region has 15 residues. The germline V gene encodes CDR1 SGHTA and CDR2 FQGNSA. V lost 3 bases, J lost 4 bases, and 7 bases stayed unmatched. Written as DNA, the CDR3 is TGTGCCAGCAGCTTTTCTAGCGGGGAGCTTTACGAGCAGTACTTC. This encodes CASSFSSGELYEQYF.

The table lists this clonotype with a few counts. The CDR3, as DNA: TGTGCCAGCAGCTTAGCGGGGGGACAGGGTAATGGCTACACCTTC. It codes for CASSLAGGQGNGYTF. The rearrangement links TRBV7-2 to TRBJ1-2, with TRBD1 matching 9 bases. The CDR3 has 15 amino acids. The V segment lost 0 bases and the J segment 6 bases; nucleotides outside the gene matches: 5. Germline values: CDR1 SGHTA, CDR2 FQGNSA.

The genes are TRBV7-3 and TRBJ2-6, with 9 bases lining up with TRBD1. V lost 2 bases, J lost 2 bases, and 7 bases stayed unmatched. The CDR3 runs to 18 residues. Germline-derived CDR1 and CDR2 are SGHTA and FQGTGA. The CDR3 sequence is CASSLQDRGNPGANVLTF. CDR3 DNA: TGTGCCAGCAGCTTACAGGACAGGGGCAATCCTGGGGCCAACGTCCTGACTTTC. Drawing the rest from reference TRBV7-3 and TRBJ2-6, the complete variable domain is GAGVSQTPSNKVTEKGKYVELRCDPISGHTALYWYRQSLGQGPEFLIYFQGTGAADDSGLPNDRFFAVRPEGSVSTLKIQRTERGDSAVYLCASSLQDRGNPGANVLTFGAGSRLTVL.

This clonotype came up many times. The chain has TRBV4-2 and TRBJ2-5; 7 bases align to TRBD2. CDR1 and CDR2 (germline): LGHNA, YNFKEQ. The trim removed 3 bases at V and 1 base at J, leaving 8 bases unmatched. The CDR3 runs 16 residues. The CDR3 nucleotides are TGTGCCAGCAGCCAGATTGGCGGGGGTCTCCAAGAGACCCAGTACTTC. Its protein product is CASSQIGGGLQETQYF.

This clonotype was seen more than once but under ten times. DNA for the CDR3: TGTGCCAGCAGTCGCCCCCTCACAGATACGCAGTATTTT. Translating gives CASSRPLTDTQYF. The chain uses TRBV6-5 and TRBJ2-3; D is unclear. Germline CDR1 MNHEY, CDR2 SVGAGI. The CDR3 covers 13 residues. Between the trimmed V and J ends, which lost 5 bases and 2 bases, there was a span of 8 bases.

This clonotype was counted between two and nine times. The rearrangement links TRBV2 to TRBJ1-4; the D gene is possibly TRBD1 (5 bases). The CDR3 consists of 14 residues. V lost 5 bases, J lost 8 bases, and 15 bases lay in between. Per the germline V gene, CDR1 is SNHLY and CDR2 is FYNNEI. CDR3: CASSIDSRDEKLFF. CDR3 in DNA: TGTGCCAGCAGTATCGACAGTAGGGACGAAAAACTGTTTTTT.

CDR3 in DNA: TGTGCCAGCAGCCCCAGAGGGGTAACTCAGCCCCAGCATTTT. Its translation is CASSPRGVTQPQHF. The J gene is TRBJ1-5, the V gene TRBV6-5, with D possibly being TRBD1 (5 bases). The germline V and J ends were trimmed by 6 bases and 6 bases, with 15 bases remaining between them. The CDR3 is 14 residues long. Germline values: CDR1 MNHEY, CDR2 SVGAGI.

Only a few counts were recorded for this clonotype. This rearrangement joins TRBV11-2 to TRBJ2-5; D is unclear. Germline CDR1 reads SGHAT; CDR2 reads FQNNGV. Trimming took 5 bases from V and 1 from J, leaving 17 bases between them. The CDR3 totals 16 residues. CDR3 loop: CASSRHFQVTQETQYF. CDR3 in DNA: TGTGCCAGCAGCCGCCATTTTCAGGTCACCCAAGAGACCCAGTACTTC.

At least ten counts were recorded for this clonotype. This chain uses TRBV7-2 with TRBJ2-3; D is perhaps TRBD2 (5 bases). Trimming took 1 base from V and 10 from J, leaving 18 bases between them. The CDR3 is 15 residues long. Germline CDR1 is SGHTA and CDR2 is FQGNSA. CDR3 region: CASSLGGSGSSSQYF. The DNA of the CDR3 is TGTGCCAGCAGCTTAGGGGGTAGTGGGAGCAGTTCGCAGTATTTT.

This clonotype was observed many times. CDR3 sequence reads: CASSLKGWDTQYF. CDR3 DNA sequence: TGTGCCAGCAGTTTGAAGGGGTGGGATACGCAGTATTTT. V is TRBV28 and J is TRBJ2-3; possible D gene TRBD1, 5 bases. Looked up from germline, CDR1 is MDHEN and CDR2 is SYDVKM. The CDR3 totals 13 residues. V lost 3 bases and J lost 6, with 10 bases in between.

This clonotype came up a few times. The chain is built from TRBV4-1 and TRBJ2-5; TRBD1 matches 9 bases. Looked up from germline, CDR1 is MGHRA and CDR2 is YSYEKL. The V and J ends lost 3 bases and 5 bases, in that order; junction bases with no gene match: 19. The CDR3 loop spans 19 amino acids. The CDR3 nucleotides are TGCGCCAGCAGCCAGGACTCGGGGTACAACAGGGGGCGCGTGGAGACCCAGTACTTC. Protein: CASSQDSGYNRGRVETQYF.

This clonotype turned up a few times. The chain joins TRBV12-3 or TRBV12-4 to TRBJ2-7; either TRBD1 or TRBD2 may fit D (5 bases each). Trimming left V 5 bases short and J 4 bases short, with 15 bases between. The CDR3 loop spans 14 amino acids. CDR3 amino acids: CASSGWWGNYEQYF. Written as DNA, the CDR3 is TGTGCCAGCAGTGGTTGGTGGGGGAATTACGAGCAGTACTTC.

This clonotype occurred many times. The CDR3 region is CASSLGQEGNTGELFF. CDR3 DNA sequence: TGTGCCAGCAGTCTTGGACAGGAGGGGAACACCGGGGAGCTGTTTTTT. The chain carries TRBV12-3 or TRBV12-4 and TRBJ2-2; the D gene is possibly TRBD1 (7 bases). The CDR3 is made up of 16 amino acids. Trimming cost V 5 bases and J 1 base, with 14 bases left between them.

The chain couples TRBV29-1 to TRBJ2-3; 7 positions match TRBD1. Unmatched junction bases numbered 7, after V lost 7 bases and J lost 0 bases. This CDR3 has 14 amino acids. Germline V lookup: CDR1 SQVTM, CDR2 ANQGSEA. DNA of the CDR3: TGCAGCGCTCGGACAGGCACAAGCACAGATACGCAGTATTTT. It encodes CSARTGTSTDTQYF.

J is TRBJ2-1 and V is TRBV20-1, with 8 bases fitting TRBD1. Germline loops: CDR1 DFQATT, CDR2 SNEGSKA (reference sequence). J lost 5 bases, V lost 5 bases, and 8 bases had no gene match. The CDR3 is 14 amino acids. The CDR3 sequence: CSAYPGQVDNEQFF. The CDR3 DNA sequence: TGCAGTGCTTATCCGGGACAGGTTGACAATGAGCAGTTCTTC.

In its sample, this clonotype was seen a few times. The chain carries TRBV27 and TRBJ2-2, with D unclear. V lost 3 bases and J lost 1, with 15 bases in between. The CDR3 runs 17 residues. Per the germline V gene, CDR1 is MNHEY and CDR2 is SMNVEV (reference sequence). For the CDR3, the DNA is TGTGCCAGCAGTTTGCTGGGTGGACCTGAGAACACCGGGGAGCTGTTTTTT. This codes for CASSLLGGPENTGELFF.

This clonotype was picked up many times. J is TRBJ1-1 and V is TRBV14; the D is unclear. V was cut by 5 bases and J by 5 bases, with 15 bases left in between. Germline V gene lookup returns CDR1 SGHDN and CDR2 FVKESK. The CDR3 covers 14 residues. In DNA, the CDR3 is TGTGCCAGCAGCGGACGGACGGGCAAAACTGAAGCTTTCTTT. Amino acid sequence: CASSGRTGKTEAFF.

This clonotype was observed at least ten times. CDR3 sequence reads: CASSPAWGKTPLHF. The CDR3 region has the DNA TGTGCCAGCAGCCCTGCCTGGGGGAAGACACCCCTCCACTTT. This chain connects TRBV3-1 to TRBJ1-6, with D possibly being TRBD1 (5 bases). Germline CDR1 LGHDT, CDR2 YNNKEL (reference sequence). Trimming removed 4 bases at V and 11 bases at J, with 15 bases between. This CDR3 has 14 residues.

The chain links TRBV6-1 to TRBJ1-2; 7 bases map to TRBD1. There are 15 residues in the CDR3. Per germline, CDR1 MNHNS and CDR2 SASEGT. With 1 base clipped from V and 4 bases from J, the junction kept 6 bases outside the gene matches. CDR3 protein: CASSEGDRAGYGYTF. The CDR3 bases are TGTGCCAGCAGTGAAGGAGACAGGGCGGGCTATGGCTACACCTTC.

This clonotype was detected ten times or more. The chain carries TRBV5-1 and TRBJ2-5; 7 bases are shared with TRBD2. Germline CDR1 and CDR2: SGHRS and YFSETQ. Unmatched junction bases numbered 6, after V lost 3 bases and J lost 1 base. This CDR3 contains 15 residues. The CDR3: CASSSGLVIQETQYF. CDR3 coding DNA: TGCGCCAGCAGCTCCGGACTAGTGATCCAAGAGACCCAGTACTTC. Filled out from reference TRBV5-1 and TRBJ2-5, the complete variable domain reads KAGVTQTPRYLIKTRGQQVTLSCSPISGHRSVSWYQQTPGQGLQFLFEYFSETQRNKGNFPGRFSGRQFSNSRSEMNVSTLELGDSALYLCASSSGLVIQETQYFGPGTRLLVL.

The table lists this clonotype with a few counts. This chain connects TRBV7-2 to TRBJ2-3, with D tentatively TRBD1 (6 bases). CDR1 SGHTA and CDR2 FQGNSA come from the germline V gene. Trimming removed 4 bases from V and 1 base from J, with 15 bases in between. The CDR3 runs 16 residues. The chain's CDR3 is CASSSADRTRTDTQYF. The CDR3 DNA sequence: TGTGCCAGCAGCTCGGCTGACAGGACCCGCACAGATACGCAGTATTTT.

This clonotype was seen a handful of times. The chain joins TRBV7-3 to TRBJ2-3, with TRBD2 matching 8 bases. Germline CDR1 and CDR2: SGHTA and FQGTGA. J gave up 6 bases and V 5 bases, and 10 bases lay outside the gene matches. The CDR3 contains 15 residues. This CDR3 reads CASSPGTRLWDTQYF. In nucleotides, the CDR3 is TGTGCCAGCAGCCCGGGGACTAGGTTGTGGGATACGCAGTATTTT.

Details on this clonotype: Just one base apart from a much larger clone, this may be a read error. The chain combines TRBV2 with TRBJ1-3; 8 bases match TRBD1. CDR3 size: 13 residues. From germline, CDR1 is SNHLY and CDR2 FYNNEI. The CDR3 protein is CASTRGLENSIYF. For the CDR3, the DNA is TGTGCCAGCACCAGGGGGCTAGAAAACTCCATATATTTT.